One sample yielded the 10 T cell receptor beta chains listed below, sequenced in a study of blood T cells in healthy people across ages (dated by TCRdb to 2015 to 2017). Preparation of the library involved 5' RACE. The reads were generated on an Illumina HiSeq 2500. The second PCR ran for about 7 to 11 cycles and used a J-beta primer mix along with a sample-barcoded 5' primer. TCRdb handled the public reads itself, with Q25 trimming in fastp and clone calling in MiXCR, and kept productive beta chains. Every CDR3 protein is listed once, alongside the most common genes and DNA of its rows. For this sample the table gives approximately 290,000 distinct CDR3 sequences, of which 25% to 30% were detected only once. The ten biggest clones cover 25% to 35% of the sample. Sequenced input: blood. Every receptor here comes from a woman in her seventies in good health.

The rearrangement joins TRBV9 to TRBJ1-5; D gene uncertain. This CDR3 contains 14 residues. Deletions cut 4 bases from V and 2 bases from J, with 10 bases between. Germline V CDR1 and CDR2: SGDLS, YYNGEE. CDR3 loop: CASSPDGRNQPQHF. The CDR3 DNA sequence: TGTGCCAGCAGCCCGGACGGTCGCAATCAGCCCCAGCATTTT.

The V gene is TRBV5-1, the J gene TRBJ2-5; D uncertain. The end of the DNA aligns better with TRBJ2-7, so the J call may be wrong. Per germline, CDR1 SGHRS and CDR2 YFSETQ. There are 12 residues in the CDR3. CDR3 sequence reads: CASSLVGFEQYF. The CDR3 bases are TGCGCCAGCAGCTTGGTGGGGTTCGAGCAGTACTTC.

V and J are TRBV7-2 and TRBJ1-4; the D is unclear. CDR3 length: 12 amino acids. In germline, CDR1 is SGHTA, CDR2 FQGNSA. Between the trimmed V and J ends, which lost 1 base and 4 bases, there was a span of 1 base. Written as DNA, the CDR3 is TGTGCCAGCAGCTTAGATAATGAAAAACTGTTTTTT. Its protein product is CASSLDNEKLFF.

CDR3: CSARRIRDYSYEQYF. The CDR3 region has the DNA TGCAGTGCTCGTCGCATCCGGGACTACTCCTACGAGCAGTACTTC. The V call is TRBV20-1, the J call TRBJ2-7; 7 nucleotides align to TRBD2. CDR3 length: 15 amino acids. Germline CDR1 is DFQATT and CDR2 is SNEGSKA (reference sequence). V lost 5 bases, J lost 0 bases, and 10 bases stayed unmatched.

This clonotype has more than one count but fewer than ten. The rearrangement links TRBV6-2 or TRBV6-3 to TRBJ2-5; 14 bases are shared with TRBD2. Trimming removed 2 bases from V and 1 base from J; junction bases left unmatched: 3. Looked up from germline, CDR1 is MNHEY and CDR2 is SVGEGT. The CDR3 runs to 17 residues. Here the CDR3 DNA reads TGTGCCAGCAGTTACGGGGGACTAGCGGGAGTCCAAGAGACCCAGTACTTC. Its protein is CASSYGGLAGVQETQYF.

This clonotype was found many times. The V gene is TRBV12-3 or TRBV12-4, the J gene TRBJ2-1; D is perhaps TRBD1 or TRBD2 (5 bases each). V lost 1 base and J lost 2, with 21 bases in between. The CDR3 totals 19 residues. The CDR3 DNA sequence: TGTGCCAGCAGTTTAGATGAGGTTACGGGACCCCCTACCTACAATGAGCAGTTCTTC. It codes for CASSLDEVTGPPTYNEQFF.

The table lists this clonotype with a few counts. This chain joins TRBV6-6 and TRBJ1-5; D not certain. The germline V gene encodes CDR1 MNHNY and CDR2 SVGAGI (reference sequence). V lost 0 bases and J lost 4, with 7 bases in between. This CDR3 region has 14 residues. The CDR3 DNA follows: TGTGCCAGCAGTTACTCGTCCCTAAATCAGCCCCAGCATTTT. This gives the protein CASSYSSLNQPQHF.

This clonotype has more than one count but fewer than ten. This chain uses TRBV3-1 with TRBJ2-5; 11 nucleotides align to TRBD2. This CDR3 has 16 amino acids. The germline V gene encodes CDR1 LGHDT and CDR2 YNNKEL (reference sequence). V shed 1 base, J shed 11 bases, and the junction held 12 bases outside the gene matches. CDR3 nucleotide sequence: TGTGCCAGCAGCCAAGCCCAAACTAGCGGGAGTAACAAGCAGTACTTC. It is translated as CASSQAQTSGSNKQYF.

J is TRBJ1-2 and V is TRBV27, with 9 nucleotides matching TRBD1. CDR1 and CDR2 from the germline V gene are MNHEY and SMNVEV (reference sequence). This CDR3 region has 13 residues. J was trimmed by 8 bases and V by 4 bases; bases with no gene match: 5. CDR3 protein: CASSWRTGEGYTF. CDR3 nucleotides: TGTGCCAGCAGTTGGAGGACAGGGGAAGGCTACACCTTC.

This chain joins TRBV28 and TRBJ2-7; D gene uncertain. Germline CDR1 MDHEN, CDR2 SYDVKM. V was shortened by 6 bases and J by 0 bases, with 6 bases between the two germline ends. The CDR3 has 12 residues. The CDR3 coding sequence is TGTGCCAGCAGCAAAGACTCCTACGAGCAGTACTTC. Translated, it gives CASSKDSYEQYF.